The next 20 T cell receptor beta chains were all read from a single sample in a study of radiotherapy plus CTLA-4 blockade in lung cancer. Method: immunoSEQ multiplex PCR; TCRdb's copy keeps in-frame clones and lacks some. The table includes tens of thousands of clones, roughly 76% detected once. The source was peripheral blood, collected from a patient treated with radiotherapy plus ipilimumab. These receptors all stem from a human donor with non-small cell lung cancer who had a complete response to radiotherapy plus ipilimumab.

The chain links TRBV6-6 to TRBJ2-2, with D maybe TRBD1 (6 bases). CDR3 size: 16 residues. CDR1 is MNHNY and CDR2 is SVGAGI in the germline V gene (reference sequence). V was shortened by 0 bases and J by 1 base, with 9 bases between the two germline ends. The CDR3 sequence: CASSYSGALNTGELFF. CDR3 DNA: TGTGCCAGCAGTTACTCGGGGGCCCTGAACACCGGGGAGCTGTTTTTT.

J is TRBJ2-1 and V is TRBV14; weak D call: TRBD1 (6 bases). In germline, CDR1 is SGHDN, CDR2 FVKESK. The germline V and J ends were trimmed by 2 bases and 6 bases, with 17 bases remaining between them. The CDR3 totals 16 residues. CDR3 nucleotide sequence: TGTGCCAGCAGCCAACGCGGCCAAAAGGGGGTCAATGAGCAGTTCTTC. Translation gives CASSQRGQKGVNEQFF.

J is TRBJ2-2 and V is TRBV2, with D unresolved. The CDR3 consists of 15 residues. Trimming cost V 5 bases and J 5 bases, with 15 bases left between them. Per germline, CDR1 SNHLY and CDR2 FYNNEI. The CDR3 DNA follows: TGTGCCAGCAGTAGAGTTAGAGGAGAAACCGGGGAGCTGTTTTTT. Its translation is CASSRVRGETGELFF.

V and J are TRBV30 and TRBJ1-2, with 7 positions matching TRBD1. The length of the CDR3 is 13 residues. Germline lookup yields CDR1 GTSNPN and CDR2 SVGIG (reference sequence). The V gene end was trimmed by 4 bases and the J gene end by 2 bases; junction bases not matched to a gene: 4. The CDR3 DNA reads as TGTGCCTGGAACAGGGGACCCAACTATGGCTACACCTTC. Residues: CAWNRGPNYGYTF.

This clone was recorded a few times. The chain links TRBV7-8 to TRBJ1-1, with D possibly being TRBD1 (6 bases). From germline, CDR1 is SGHVS and CDR2 FQNEAQ. V lost 5 bases, J lost 8 bases, and 15 bases lay in between. The CDR3 is 13 residues long. This CDR3 reads CASSATGHREAFF. DNA of the CDR3: TGTGCCAGCAGCGCAACGGGACACAGAGAAGCTTTCTTT.

The genes are TRBV18 and TRBJ2-5; 8 nucleotides line up with TRBD1. The ends lost 3 bases at V and 2 bases at J; junction bases unmatched: 8. The germline gives CDR1 KGHSH, CDR2 LQKENI. The CDR3 is made up of 16 amino acids. The CDR3 region has the DNA TGTGCCAGCTCACCGCGGACAGGGCCTGAACAAGAGACCCAGTACTTC. Amino acids: CASSPRTGPEQETQYF.

The J gene is TRBJ2-6, the V gene TRBV9; 13 nucleotides align to TRBD2. The V gene end was trimmed by 4 bases and the J gene end by 3 bases; junction bases not matched to a gene: 7. Germline CDR1 is SGDLS and CDR2 is YYNGEE. The CDR3 loop spans 18 amino acids. CDR3 amino acids: CASSFGLAGAVGANVLTF. The CDR3 nucleotides read TGTGCCAGCAGCTTCGGACTAGCGGGGGCGGTTGGGGCCAACGTCCTGACTTTC.

This clone was observed once. The chain employs TRBV6-1 and TRBJ1-1; no clear D. This CDR3 is 11 amino acids long. V was shortened by 8 bases and J by 0 bases, with 4 bases between the two germline ends. Germline CDR1 is MNHNS and CDR2 is SASEGT. CDR3 sequence reads: CASRMNTEAFF. The CDR3 nucleotides read TGTGCCAGCCGTATGAACACTGAAGCTTTCTTT.

There are a few counts of this clone. The J gene is TRBJ1-4, the V gene TRBV27; 8 nucleotides line up with TRBD1. This CDR3 has 13 residues. V was clipped by 5 bases and J by 5 bases; unmatched bases: 1. Germline V CDR1 and CDR2: MNHEY, SMNVEV (reference sequence). In DNA form, the CDR3 reads TGTGCCAGCAGTAGGGACAGGAATGAAAAACTGTTTTTT. It encodes CASSRDRNEKLFF.

As regards this clone: A read error may account for a junction end that differs from germline. Written as DNA, the CDR3 is TGTGCCAGCAGCCCCCTCACTGCCAATCGGCCCCAGCATTTT. This translates into CASSPLTANRPQHF. This chain joins TRBV7-8 and TRBJ1-5; no firm D call. The CDR3 totals 14 residues. Per germline, CDR1 SGHVS and CDR2 FQNEAQ.

The chain uses TRBV6-1 and TRBJ2-7; 10 bases align to TRBD2. CDR1 is MNHNS and CDR2 is SASEGT in the germline V gene. This CDR3 has 15 residues. Germline trimming cut 2 bases from V and 1 base from J; bases unmatched to any gene: 2. The CDR3 nucleotides are TGTGCCAGCAGTGAAATTAGCGGGAGGTCCTACGAGCAGTACTTC. Translation: CASSEISGRSYEQYF.

This chain connects TRBV6-1 to TRBJ1-4; 8 bases align to TRBD1. Trimming took 5 bases from V and 8 from J; bases not matched to a gene: 1. Germline CDR1 MNHNS, CDR2 SASEGT. The CDR3 consists of 12 residues. CDR3 residues: CASSWTGEKLFF. The DNA of the CDR3 is TGTGCCAGCAGTTGGACAGGGGAAAAACTGTTTTTT.

The rearrangement uses TRBV6-1 and TRBJ2-4, with 8 positions matching TRBD1. Trimming took 8 bases from V and 9 from J; bases not matched to a gene: 12. This CDR3 has 14 residues. Per germline, CDR1 MNHNS and CDR2 SASEGT. This CDR3 reads CASAITGGPTIQYF. The CDR3 nucleotides are TGTGCCAGCGCAATCACAGGGGGGCCGACCATTCAGTACTTC.

The chain carries TRBV6-6 and TRBJ1-1; 8 bases are a match to TRBD1. Germline V gives CDR1 MNHNY, CDR2 SVGAGI (reference sequence). The trim removed 6 bases at V and 1 base at J, leaving 7 bases unmatched. The CDR3 consists of 15 residues. The CDR3 spells CASRPDRERNTEAFF. The CDR3 DNA is TGTGCCAGCAGACCGGACAGGGAAAGGAACACTGAAGCTTTCTTT.

This clone was recorded a few times. This chain joins TRBV14 and TRBJ2-5; a possible D gene is TRBD1 (6 bases). CDR1 SGHDN and CDR2 FVKESK come from the germline V gene. The CDR3 runs 18 residues. V lost 3 bases and J lost 2, with 22 bases in between. CDR3 coding DNA: TGTGCCAGCAGCCATATCTCACCTCGGGTGGGGACACAAGAGACCCAGTACTTC. This codes for CASSHISPRVGTQETQYF.

The chain uses TRBV10-1 and TRBJ2-3, with 11 positions matching TRBD2. V trimming: 6 bases; J trimming: 4 bases; junction bases outside the gene matches: 6. The CDR3 consists of 15 residues. Germline CDR1 is WNHNN and CDR2 is SYGVQD (reference sequence). The CDR3 reads CASSPLAGGPDTQYF. In DNA form, the CDR3 reads TGCGCCAGCAGCCCTCTAGCGGGAGGTCCAGATACGCAGTATTTT.

The chain carries TRBV6-5 and TRBJ1-1, with 7 bases lining up with TRBD1. The CDR3 totals 13 residues. J gave up 4 bases and V 9 bases, and 8 bases lay outside the gene matches. CDR1 and CDR2 from the germline V gene are MNHEY and SVGAGI. The CDR3 nucleotides are TGTGCCAGTTGTAAGTCAGGGGGCACTGAAGCTTTCTTT. Protein product: CASCKSGGTEAFF.

The chain combines TRBV7-4 with TRBJ1-6; weak D call: TRBD1 (5 bases). Trimming removed 2 bases from V and 9 bases from J, with 17 bases in between. This CDR3 is built from 16 residues. The V gene's germline CDR1 is SGHVT and CDR2 SQSDAQ. CDR3 residues: CASSLRGGAYSSPLHF. The CDR3 nucleotides read TGTGCCAGCAGCTTAAGGGGTGGGGCCTACTCTTCACCCCTCCACTTT.

This clone was observed once. V usage is TRBV30 and J usage is TRBJ1-5, with D possibly matching TRBD1 (6 bases). Germline values: CDR1 GTSNPN, CDR2 SVGIG (reference sequence). V shed 5 bases and J shed 4 bases, with 12 bases lying between them. The CDR3 length is 13 residues. CDR3 sequence: CAWGIGGNQPQHF. The CDR3 DNA follows: TGTGCCTGGGGCATAGGGGGAAATCAGCCCCAGCATTTT.

This clone was observed a few times. CDR3 in amino acids: CAVRRERLGNEQFF. The CDR3 DNA is TGCGCCGTCCGACGGGAGAGGTTAGGCAATGAGCAGTTCTTC. V usage is TRBV10-2 and J usage is TRBJ2-1; the D gene is possibly TRBD2 (6 bases). V was cut by 11 bases and J by 6 bases, with 20 bases left in between. This CDR3 contains 14 residues. Germline values: CDR1 WSHSY, CDR2 SAAADI.